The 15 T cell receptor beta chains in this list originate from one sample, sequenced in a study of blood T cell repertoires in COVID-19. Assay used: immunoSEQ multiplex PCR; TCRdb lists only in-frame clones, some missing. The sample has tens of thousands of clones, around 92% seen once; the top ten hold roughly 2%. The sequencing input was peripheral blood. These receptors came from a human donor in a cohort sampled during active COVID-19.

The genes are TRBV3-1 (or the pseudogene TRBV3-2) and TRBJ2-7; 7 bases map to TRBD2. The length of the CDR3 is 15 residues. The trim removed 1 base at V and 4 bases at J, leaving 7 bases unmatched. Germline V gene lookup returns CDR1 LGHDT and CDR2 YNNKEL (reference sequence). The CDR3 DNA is TGTGCCAGCAGCCAAGTCTCCCTAGCGGCGTACGAGCAGTACTTC. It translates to CASSQVSLAAYEQYF.

The CDR3 DNA is TGTGCCAGCAGCTACGTAGCGGGAACCGAGCAGTACTTC. It specifies CASSYVAGTEQYF. The chain carries TRBV5-5 and TRBJ2-7; 8 bases align to TRBD2. J was trimmed by 6 bases and V by 3 bases; bases with no gene match: 5. Germline assignment: CDR1 SGHKS and CDR2 YYEKEE (reference sequence). The CDR3 is 13 amino acids.

In nucleotides, the CDR3 is TGTGCCAGCAGCGTAGGGACTAGCCCGAACGAGCAGTACTTC. Amino acid sequence: CASSVGTSPNEQYF. The chain recombines TRBV9 with TRBJ2-7; 8 nucleotides agree with TRBD2. Germline V lookup: CDR1 SGDLS, CDR2 YYNGEE. The J segment lost 5 bases and the V segment lost 0 bases, leaving 4 bases of the junction unmatched. The CDR3 covers 14 residues.

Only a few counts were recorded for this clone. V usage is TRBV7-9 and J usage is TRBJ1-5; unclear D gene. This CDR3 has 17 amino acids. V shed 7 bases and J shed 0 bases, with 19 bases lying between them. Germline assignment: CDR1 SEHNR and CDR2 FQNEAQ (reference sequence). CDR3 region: CASIYTEAFDSNQPQHF. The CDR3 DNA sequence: TGTGCCAGCATCTATACTGAGGCGTTTGATAGCAATCAGCCCCAGCATTTT.

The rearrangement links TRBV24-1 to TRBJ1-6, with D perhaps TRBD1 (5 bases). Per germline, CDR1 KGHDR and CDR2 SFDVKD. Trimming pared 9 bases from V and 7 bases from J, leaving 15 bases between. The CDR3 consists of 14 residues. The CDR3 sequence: CATLTSGRNSPLHF. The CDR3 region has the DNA TGTGCCACCTTGACCTCAGGGAGGAATTCACCCCTCCACTTT.

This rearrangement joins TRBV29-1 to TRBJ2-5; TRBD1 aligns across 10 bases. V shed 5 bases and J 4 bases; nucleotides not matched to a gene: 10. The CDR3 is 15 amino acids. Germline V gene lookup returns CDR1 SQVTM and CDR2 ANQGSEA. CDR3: CSVRSKRQGAETQYF. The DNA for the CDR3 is TGCAGCGTTCGGTCCAAACGACAGGGGGCAGAGACCCAGTACTTC.

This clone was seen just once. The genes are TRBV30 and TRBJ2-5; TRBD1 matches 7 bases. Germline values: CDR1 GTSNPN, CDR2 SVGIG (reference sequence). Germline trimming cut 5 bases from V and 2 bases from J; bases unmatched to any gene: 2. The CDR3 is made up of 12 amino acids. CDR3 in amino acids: CAWGGQQETQYF. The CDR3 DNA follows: TGTGCCTGGGGGGGACAGCAAGAGACCCAGTACTTC.

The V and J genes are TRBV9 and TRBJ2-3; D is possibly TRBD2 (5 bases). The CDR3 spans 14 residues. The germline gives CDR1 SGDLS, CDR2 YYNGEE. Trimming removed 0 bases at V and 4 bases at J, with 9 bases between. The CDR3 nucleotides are TGTGCCAGCAGCGTAGGGACTTCAGCAGATACGCAGTATTTT. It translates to CASSVGTSADTQYF.

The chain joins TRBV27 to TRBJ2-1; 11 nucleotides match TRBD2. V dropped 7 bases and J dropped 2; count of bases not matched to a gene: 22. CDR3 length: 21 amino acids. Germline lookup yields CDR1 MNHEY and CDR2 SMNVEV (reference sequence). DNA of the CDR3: TGTGCCAGCACCTTCCCCACTAGCGGGAGATTGCCCACCTTTACCTACAATGAGCAGTTCTTC. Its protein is CASTFPTSGRLPTFTYNEQFF.

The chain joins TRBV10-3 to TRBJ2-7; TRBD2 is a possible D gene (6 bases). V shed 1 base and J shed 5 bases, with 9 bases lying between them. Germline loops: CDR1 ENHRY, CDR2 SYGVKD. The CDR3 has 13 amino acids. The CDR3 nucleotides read TGTGCCATCAGTGAGTGGGGGGTCCACGAGCAGTACTTC. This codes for CAISEWGVHEQYF.

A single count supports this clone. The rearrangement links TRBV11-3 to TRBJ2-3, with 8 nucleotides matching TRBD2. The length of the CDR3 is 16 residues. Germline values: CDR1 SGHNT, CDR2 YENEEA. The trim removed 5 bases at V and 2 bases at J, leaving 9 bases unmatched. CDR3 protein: CASSQKISGTTDTQYF. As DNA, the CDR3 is TGTGCCAGCAGCCAAAAGATTAGCGGGACCACAGATACGCAGTATTTT.

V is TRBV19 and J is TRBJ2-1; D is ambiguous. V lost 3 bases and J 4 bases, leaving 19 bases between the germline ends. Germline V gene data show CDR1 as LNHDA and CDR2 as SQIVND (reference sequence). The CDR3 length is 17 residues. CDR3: CASSIGQARKVYNEQFF. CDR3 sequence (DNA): TGTGCCAGTAGTATTGGTCAGGCCCGGAAGGTGTACAATGAGCAGTTCTTC. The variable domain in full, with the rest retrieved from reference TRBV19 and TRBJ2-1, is DGGITQSPKYLFRKEGQNVTLSCEQNLNHDAMYWYRQDPGQGLRLIYYSQIVNDFQKGDIAEGYSVSREKKESFPLTVTSAQKNPTAFYLCASSIGQARKVYNEQFFGPGTRLTVL.

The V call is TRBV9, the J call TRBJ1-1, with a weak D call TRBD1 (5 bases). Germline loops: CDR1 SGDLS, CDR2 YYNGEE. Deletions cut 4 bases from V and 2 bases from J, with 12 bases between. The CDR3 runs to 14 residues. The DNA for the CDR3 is TGTGCCAGCAGCTTTTCCCAGGGAAACACTGAAGCTTTCTTT. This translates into CASSFSQGNTEAFF.

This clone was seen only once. The DNA of the CDR3 is TGTGCCAGCAGCTTAGGCGGGAGGGCCAGCGAGCAGTACTTC. This codes for CASSLGGRASEQYF. The chain uses TRBV11-2 and TRBJ2-7; 9 nucleotides match TRBD2. CDR3 size: 14 residues. V was clipped by 1 base and J by 6 bases; unmatched bases: 4. CDR1 is SGHAT, CDR2 FQNNGV, per germline.

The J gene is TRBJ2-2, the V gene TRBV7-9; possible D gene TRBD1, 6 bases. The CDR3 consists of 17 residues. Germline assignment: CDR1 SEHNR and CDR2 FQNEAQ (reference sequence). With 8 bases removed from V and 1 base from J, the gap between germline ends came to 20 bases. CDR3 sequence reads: CASQGVDRSLNTGELFF. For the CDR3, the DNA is TGTGCCAGCCAAGGGGTAGACAGGAGCTTGAACACCGGGGAGCTGTTTTTT.